Listed here are 31 T cell receptor beta chains from one sample, sequenced in a study of T cells in Graves' hyperthyroidism and ophthalmopathy. The source material, RNA transcripts, was used to amplify TCR beta CDR3 regions. The HTBI primer set drove a first-round RT-PCR of the TCR CDR3. MiXCR, applied by TCRdb to the multiplex PCR reads, yields one record per CDR3 protein. The table shows 640,000 or so distinct CDR3 sequences, with 12% to 15% occurring only once. The specimen sequenced was blood. The receptors come from a woman aged 18-35 years with Graves' ophthalmopathy.

This clonotype was recorded a few times. The V call is TRBV28, the J call TRBJ1-1, with D possibly being TRBD1 (6 bases). The V and J ends lost 8 bases and 1 base respectively, with 17 bases between them. Germline CDR1 is MDHEN and CDR2 is SYDVKM. This CDR3 is built from 15 residues. The chain's CDR3 is CASLQGGVGNTEAFF. The CDR3 DNA reads TGTGCCAGCCTCCAAGGGGGGGTTGGGAACACTGAAGCTTTCTTT.

This clonotype was seen many times. V gene TRBV6-1 combines with J gene TRBJ1-5, with TRBD1 as a possible D gene (5 bases). Germline CDR1 MNHNS, CDR2 SASEGT. V was clipped by 2 bases and J by 1 base, with 12 bases between them. This CDR3 has 16 amino acids. CDR3 nucleotides: TGTGCCAGCAGTGAACCAGGGTTTCGAAGCAATCAGCCCCAGCATTTT. The encoded protein is CASSEPGFRSNQPQHF.

This clonotype was picked up a small number of times. The chain employs TRBV19 and TRBJ2-3; 9 bases are a match to TRBD1. The germline V gene has CDR1 LNHDA and CDR2 SQIVND (reference sequence). The CDR3 extends over 16 amino acids. Trimming cost V 2 bases and J 4 bases; bases outside gene matches: 7. The CDR3 sequence: CASSIMGQGNPDTQYF. CDR3 bases: TGTGCCAGTAGTATAATGGGACAGGGAAATCCAGATACGCAGTATTTT. Full variable domain (missing parts from reference TRBV19 and TRBJ2-3): DGGITQSPKYLFRKEGQNVTLSCEQNLNHDAMYWYRQDPGQGLRLIYYSQIVNDFQKGDIAEGYSVSREKKESFPLTVTSAQKNPTAFYLCASSIMGQGNPDTQYFGPGTRLTVL.

The J gene is TRBJ2-1, the V gene TRBV3-1; D not resolved. The ends were cut back, 1 base at V and 1 base at J, with 8 bases in the middle. This CDR3 is built from 15 residues. Germline V lookup: CDR1 LGHDT, CDR2 YNNKEL (reference sequence). CDR3 region: CASSQGVPSYNEQFF. The DNA for the CDR3 is TGTGCCAGCAGCCAAGGCGTTCCGTCCTACAATGAGCAGTTCTTC.

This clonotype was seen a handful of times. CDR3 in amino acids: CASSSYRSYEQYF. DNA of the CDR3: TGTGCCAGCAGTTCGTACAGATCCTACGAGCAGTACTTC. The chain joins TRBV6-1 to TRBJ2-7; no clear D gene. In germline, CDR1 is MNHNS, CDR2 SASEGT. The CDR3 consists of 13 residues. V gave up 5 bases and J gave up 1 base, with 9 bases separating them.

This clonotype was seen at least ten times. The J gene is TRBJ2-7, the V gene TRBV30; 9 bases agree with TRBD2. Germline V gene data show CDR1 as GTSNPN and CDR2 as SVGIG (reference sequence). V was pared by 5 bases and J by 4 bases, with 6 bases of the junction left unmatched. The CDR3 length is 13 residues. CDR3 bases: TGTGCCTGGTTAGCGGGAGCCACATACGAGCAGTACTTC. It specifies CAWLAGATYEQYF. Drawing the rest from reference TRBV30 and TRBJ2-7, the complete variable domain is SQTIHQWPATLVQPVGSPLSLECTVEGTSNPNLYWYRQAAGRGLQLLFYSVGIGQISSEVPQNLSASRPQDRQFILSSKKLLLSDSGFYLCAWLAGATYEQYFGPGTRLTVT.

Ten or more counts support this clonotype. This rearrangement joins TRBV3-1 to TRBJ1-1; D is undetermined. Germline CDR1 is LGHDT and CDR2 is YNNKEL (reference sequence). Trimming removed 0 bases from V and 5 bases from J, with 16 bases in between. The CDR3 has 16 amino acids. The CDR3 sequence is CASSQDLGVESTEAFF. The DNA for the CDR3 is TGTGCCAGCAGCCAAGATCTGGGAGTAGAAAGTACTGAAGCTTTCTTT.

This clonotype was seen repeatedly, ten times or more. V gene TRBV2 combines with J gene TRBJ1-1; 7 nucleotides match TRBD1. This CDR3 region has 12 residues. The germline CDR1 and CDR2 sequences are SNHLY and FYNNEI. V was clipped by 6 bases and J by 7 bases; unmatched bases: 5. The CDR3 DNA reads as TGTGCCAGCAGAGGGGACAGACTTGAAGCTTTCTTT. Translated, it gives CASRGDRLEAFF. Variable domain in full (rest from reference TRBV2 and TRBJ1-1): EPEVTQTPSHQVTQMGQEVILRCVPISNHLYFYWYRQILGQKVEFLVSFYNNEISEKSEIFDDQFSVERPDGSNFTLKIRSTKLEDSAMYFCASRGDRLEAFFGQGTRLTVV.

This clonotype was detected many times. The V gene is TRBV6-1, the J gene TRBJ2-5; no clear D gene. The CDR3 contains 19 residues. The germline V gene encodes CDR1 MNHNS and CDR2 SASEGT. Trimming took 5 bases from V and 4 from J, leaving 29 bases between them. The CDR3 reads CASSYTHYPGTTGRETQYF. The DNA for the CDR3 is TGTGCCAGCAGTTACACTCACTACCCGGGCACCACCGGCAGAGAGACCCAGTACTTC.

This clonotype was seen repeatedly, ten times or more. V and J are TRBV18 and TRBJ1-5, with unresolved D. In germline, CDR1 is KGHSH, CDR2 LQKENI. Trimming removed 2 bases at V and 2 bases at J, with 10 bases between. This CDR3 is built from 15 residues. CDR3 residues: CASSPTIGGNQPQHF. CDR3 DNA sequence: TGTGCCAGCTCACCAACCATTGGCGGCAATCAGCCCCAGCATTTT. Variable domain in full (rest from reference TRBV18 and TRBJ1-5): NAGVMQNPRHLVRRRGQEARLRCSPMKGHSHVYWYRQLPEEGLKFMVYLQKENIIDESGMPKERFSAEFPKEGPSILRIQQVVRGDSAAYFCASSPTIGGNQPQHFGDGTRLSIL.

This clonotype was observed many times. CDR3 sequence (DNA): TGTGCCAGCCGCGACTGGAACTTATTAGGGGAGACCCAGTACTTC. Translation: CASRDWNLLGETQYF. The chain couples TRBV2 to TRBJ2-5; D is unclear. Looked up from germline, CDR1 is SNHLY and CDR2 is FYNNEI. Between the trimmed V and J ends, which lost 8 bases and 5 bases, there was a span of 21 bases. The CDR3 runs 15 residues.

In this sample, this clonotype turned up many times. The V and J genes are TRBV20-1 and TRBJ2-5, with TRBD2 matching over 8 bases. The germline V gene has CDR1 DFQATT and CDR2 SNEGSKA (reference sequence). V was clipped by 0 bases and J by 5 bases; unmatched bases: 14. This CDR3 has 17 amino acids. In DNA form, the CDR3 reads TGCAGTGCTAGAGATCGAGGCTGGAGCGGGAGAGGGGAGACCCAGTACTTC. It is translated as CSARDRGWSGRGETQYF.

The sample holds many counts of this clonotype. The rearrangement links TRBV10-3 to TRBJ1-1; D is unclear. CDR1 is ENHRY and CDR2 is SYGVKD in the germline V gene. The CDR3 is 16 residues long. The V end was cut by 4 bases, the J end by 5 bases, with 20 bases between. CDR3 in DNA: TGTGCCATCAGTGCGGTCAGGACGTCCCAACGGACTGAAGCTTTCTTT. The encoded protein is CAISAVRTSQRTEAFF.

The rearrangement joins TRBV4-3 to TRBJ2-5; 15 nucleotides agree with TRBD2. The CDR3 spans 18 residues. The ends lost 3 bases at V and 4 bases at J; junction bases unmatched: 9. Germline assignment: CDR1 LGHNA and CDR2 YSLEER. CDR3 in amino acids: CASSQTGLAGGRGETQYF. The DNA for the CDR3 is TGCGCCAGCAGCCAGACGGGACTAGCGGGAGGCCGGGGAGAGACCCAGTACTTC.

Only a few counts were recorded for this clonotype. The V gene is TRBV25-1, the J gene TRBJ2-4, with D possibly matching TRBD1 (6 bases). Germline values: CDR1 MGHDK, CDR2 SYGVNS. Trimming took off 1 base at V and 2 bases at J, with 6 bases between the two ends. The length of the CDR3 is 14 residues. CDR3 DNA: TGTGCCAGCAGTGAATGGGGGCCCAAAAACATTCAGTACTTC. Its protein product is CASSEWGPKNIQYF.

The chain links TRBV29-1 to TRBJ1-2, with 10 bases aligning to TRBD1. There are 12 residues in the CDR3. The junction had 4 bases not matched to a gene; V was cut back by 4 bases and J by 8 bases. Germline CDR1 SQVTM, CDR2 ANQGSEA. The CDR3 loop is CSVGDRGGGYTF. In DNA form, the CDR3 reads TGCAGCGTTGGGGACAGGGGAGGCGGCTACACCTTC.

This clonotype came up many times. The V and J genes are TRBV12-3 or TRBV12-4 and TRBJ2-7; 12 bases fit TRBD2. J was trimmed by 4 bases and V by 6 bases; bases with no gene match: 1. The CDR3 length is 13 residues. This CDR3 is CASRTSGGYEQYF. CDR3 in DNA: TGTGCCAGCAGGACTAGCGGGGGTTACGAGCAGTACTTC.

In this sample, this clonotype turned up many times. The chain links TRBV29-1 to TRBJ2-1, with D tentatively TRBD1 (5 bases). The CDR3 covers 14 residues. The V end was cut by 0 bases, the J end by 6 bases, with 12 bases between. Germline V gene data show CDR1 as SQVTM and CDR2 as ANQGSEA. In nucleotides, the CDR3 is TGCAGCGTTGAAGAAGGGCGGACACGCAATGAGCAGTTCTTC. Residues: CSVEEGRTRNEQFF.

Many counts were recorded for this clonotype. The genes are TRBV7-9 and TRBJ1-1; 7 bases are shared with TRBD1. V lost 6 bases, J lost 1 base, and 14 bases stayed unmatched. Per germline, CDR1 SEHNR and CDR2 FQNEAQ (reference sequence). This CDR3 spans 17 amino acids. The CDR3 region is CASSERTPGQPNTEAFF. The DNA of the CDR3 is TGTGCCAGCAGTGAGAGGACTCCGGGACAGCCGAACACTGAAGCTTTCTTT.

With regard to this clonotype: Sequence at one end of the junction differs from germline and may be a read error. V gene TRBV28 combines with J gene TRBJ1-4; D is possibly TRBD1 (5 bases). CDR3 length: 15 residues. From germline, CDR1 is MDHEN and CDR2 SYDVKM. CDR3 DNA: TGTGCCAGCAGCCCAGCCGGGGCAACTAATGAAAAACTGTCTTTT. This sequence encodes CASSPAGATNEKLSF.

This clonotype occurred many times. J is TRBJ2-7 and V is TRBV7-2; TRBD1 aligns across 9 bases. This CDR3 comprises 16 residues. Losses at the gene ends were 3 bases for V and 1 base for J; bases not matched to a gene: 7. From germline, CDR1 is SGHTA and CDR2 FQGNSA. The CDR3 reads CASSFPGTGTSYEQYF. The CDR3 DNA reads as TGTGCCAGCAGCTTCCCCGGGACAGGGACGTCCTACGAGCAGTACTTC.

This clonotype was picked up a small number of times. The CDR3 DNA reads as TGCGCCAGCAGCCAAGCGTTACAGCTCAGAGAGCAGTTCTTC. It translates to CASSQALQLREQFF. The chain employs TRBV4-1 and TRBJ2-1; D remains unclear. The CDR3 is 14 amino acids. The germline gives CDR1 MGHRA, CDR2 YSYEKL. Trimming left V 1 base short and J 10 bases short, with 14 bases between.

This clonotype has ten or more counts. The chain combines TRBV28 with TRBJ2-7, with TRBD1 matching 7 bases. This CDR3 has 14 residues. After removal of 5 bases from V and 5 bases from J, the junction contained 9 bases not matched to a gene. The germline V gene encodes CDR1 MDHEN and CDR2 SYDVKM. The CDR3 DNA reads TGTGCCAGCAGTCATACCGGGACAGCACACGAGCAGTACTTC. It encodes CASSHTGTAHEQYF. The whole variable domain, filled in from reference TRBV28 and TRBJ2-7, reads DVKVTQSSRYLVKRTGEKVFLECVQDMDHENMFWYRQDPGLGLRLIYFSYDVKMKEKGDIPEGYSVSREKKERFSLILESASTNQTSMYLCASSHTGTAHEQYFGPGTRLTVT.

Remarks on this clonotype: Given a much more abundant clone one base away, this may be a read error. The rearrangement uses TRBV6-9 and TRBJ1-3; possible D gene TRBD1, 6 bases. The CDR3 is 15 amino acids. Germline CDR1 is MNHGY and CDR2 is SVAAGI. The CDR3 nucleotides are TGTGTCAGCAGTTACTCCCCGGGACAAGGAAACACCATATATTTT. Protein sequence: CVSSYSPGQGNTIYF.

This clonotype occurred a few times. The genes are TRBV6-1 and TRBJ1-1, with 8 nucleotides matching TRBD1. Trimming cost V 6 bases and J 5 bases; bases outside gene matches: 8. There are 14 residues in the CDR3. Germline assignment: CDR1 MNHNS and CDR2 SASEGT. This CDR3 is CASSLGQGWTEAFF. CDR3 DNA: TGTGCCAGCAGCCTCGGACAGGGCTGGACTGAAGCTTTCTTT.

The sample holds a few counts of this clonotype. The chain carries TRBV6-2 or TRBV6-3 and TRBJ2-4, with D uncertain. Germline CDR1 and CDR2: MNHEY and SVGEGT. The V end was cut by 1 base, the J end by 14 bases, with 9 bases between. The CDR3 runs 11 residues. Here the CDR3 DNA reads TGTGCCAGCAGTTACTTAGGGTCGGAGTACTTC. This sequence encodes CASSYLGSEYF.

The rearrangement joins TRBV7-6 to TRBJ2-5; tentatively, D is TRBD1 or TRBD2 (5 bases each). The CDR3 consists of 16 residues. Between the trimmed V and J ends, which lost 5 bases and 0 bases, there was a span of 16 bases. CDR1 is SGHVS, CDR2 FNYEAQ, per germline. The CDR3 DNA reads as TGTGCCAGCAGCCTGTATCGGGACGGATACCAAGAGACCCAGTACTTC. Its protein product is CASSLYRDGYQETQYF.

This clonotype was seen ten or more times. In DNA form, the CDR3 reads TGTGCCAGCAGTTACGCGGGACAGAGCTATGGCTACACCTTC. It encodes CASSYAGQSYGYTF. The chain combines TRBV6-5 with TRBJ1-2; 7 positions match TRBD1. Germline V gene sequence: CDR1 MNHEY, CDR2 SVGAGI. The V gene end was trimmed by 2 bases and the J gene end by 4 bases; junction bases not matched to a gene: 4. The CDR3 length is 14 residues.

This clonotype was recorded many times. The gene calls are TRBV7-2 and TRBJ2-5; D is perhaps TRBD2 (5 bases). The germline V gene has CDR1 SGHTA and CDR2 FQGNSA. V was cut by 2 bases and J by 5 bases, with 18 bases left in between. The CDR3 spans 16 residues. Written as DNA, the CDR3 is TGTGCCAGCAGCTTACCATCTAGTCCCGGCGGGGAGACCCAGTACTTC. Its translation: CASSLPSSPGGETQYF.

This clonotype appeared many times. V usage is TRBV28 and J usage is TRBJ2-3; D remains ambiguous. This CDR3 is built from 12 residues. CDR1 and CDR2 from the germline V gene are MDHEN and SYDVKM. V dropped 5 bases and J dropped 3 bases, with 6 bases sitting between them. For the CDR3, the DNA is TGTGCCAGCAGTGACCCGACAGATACGCAGTATTTT. Its translation is CASSDPTDTQYF.

This clonotype was observed many times. The genes are TRBV5-1 and TRBJ2-3, with D possibly TRBD1 on 6 matching bases. Germline V gene sequence: CDR1 SGHRS, CDR2 YFSETQ. CDR3 size: 16 residues. V was shortened by 7 bases and J by 1 base, with 19 bases between the two germline ends. DNA for the CDR3: TGCGCCAGCTTTCAATCGCCAGGGGATGGCACAGATACGCAGTATTTT. It translates to CASFQSPGDGTDTQYF.